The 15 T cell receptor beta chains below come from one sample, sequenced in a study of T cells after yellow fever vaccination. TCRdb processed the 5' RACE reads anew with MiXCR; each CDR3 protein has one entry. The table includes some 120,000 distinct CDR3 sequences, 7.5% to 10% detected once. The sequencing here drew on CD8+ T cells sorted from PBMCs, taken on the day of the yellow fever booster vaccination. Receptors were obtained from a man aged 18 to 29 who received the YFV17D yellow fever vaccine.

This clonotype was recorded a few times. CDR3 amino acids: CASSQRPSGGPINEQYF. The CDR3 coding sequence is TGTGCCAGCAGCCAAAGGCCTAGCGGGGGGCCAATAAACGAGCAGTACTTC. The chain couples TRBV3-1 to TRBJ2-7, with 11 bases identical to TRBD2. Germline V gene sequence: CDR1 LGHDT, CDR2 YNNKEL (reference sequence). Trimming at V came to 2 bases and at J to 5 bases, leaving 11 bases not matched to a gene. The CDR3 is made up of 17 amino acids.

The CDR3 sequence is CASSPTDRVYEQYV. The CDR3 nucleotides are TGTGCCAGCTCACCGACAGACAGGGTCTACGAGCAGTACGTC. The chain carries TRBV18 and TRBJ2-7, with 7 bases aligning to TRBD1. Losses at the gene ends were 3 bases for V and 3 bases for J; bases not matched to a gene: 5. Per germline, CDR1 KGHSH and CDR2 LQKENI. This CDR3 is built from 14 residues.

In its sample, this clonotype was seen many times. This CDR3 reads CASSLIPGGPQETQYF. Here the CDR3 DNA reads TGTGCCAGCAGCTTAATTCCAGGGGGCCCCCAAGAGACCCAGTACTTC. The gene calls are TRBV11-2 and TRBJ2-5; TRBD1 aligns across 8 bases. The CDR3 covers 16 residues. Germline V gene sequence: CDR1 SGHAT, CDR2 FQNNGV. With 2 bases clipped from V and 1 base from J, the junction kept 6 bases outside the gene matches.

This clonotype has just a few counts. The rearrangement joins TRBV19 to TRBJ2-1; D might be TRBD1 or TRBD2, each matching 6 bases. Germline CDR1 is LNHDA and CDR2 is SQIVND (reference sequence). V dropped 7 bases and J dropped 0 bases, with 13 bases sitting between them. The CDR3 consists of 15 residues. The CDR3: CASNGGGDSYNEQFF. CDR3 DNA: TGTGCCAGTAACGGGGGCGGAGACTCCTACAATGAGCAGTTCTTC.

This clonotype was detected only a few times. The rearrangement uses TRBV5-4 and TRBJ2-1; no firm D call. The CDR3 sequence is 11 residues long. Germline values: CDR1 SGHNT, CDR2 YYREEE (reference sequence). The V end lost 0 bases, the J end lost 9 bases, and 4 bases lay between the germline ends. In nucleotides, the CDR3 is TGTGCCAGCAGCTTGGTGGGTGAGCAGTTCTTC. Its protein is CASSLVGEQFF.

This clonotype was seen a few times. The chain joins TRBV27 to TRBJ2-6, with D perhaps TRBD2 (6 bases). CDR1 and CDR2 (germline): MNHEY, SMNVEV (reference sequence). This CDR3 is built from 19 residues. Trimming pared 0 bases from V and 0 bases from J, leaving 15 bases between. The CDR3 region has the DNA TGTGCCAGCAGTTTATCGGGGGGACTGCCTCTCTCTGGGGCCAACGTCCTGACTTTC. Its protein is CASSLSGGLPLSGANVLTF.

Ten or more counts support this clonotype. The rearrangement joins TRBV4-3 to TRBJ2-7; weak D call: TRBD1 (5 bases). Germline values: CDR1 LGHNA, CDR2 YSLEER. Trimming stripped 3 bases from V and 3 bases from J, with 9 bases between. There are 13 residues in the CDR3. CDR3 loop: CASSQGLNYEQYF. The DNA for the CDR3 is TGCGCCAGCAGCCAGGGGCTGAACTACGAGCAGTACTTC.

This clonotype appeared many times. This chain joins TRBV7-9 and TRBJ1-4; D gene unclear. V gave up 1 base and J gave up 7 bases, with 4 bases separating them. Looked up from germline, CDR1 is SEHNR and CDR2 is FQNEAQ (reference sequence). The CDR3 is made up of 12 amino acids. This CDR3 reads CASSLDLEKLFF. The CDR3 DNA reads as TGTGCCAGCAGCTTAGACCTTGAAAAACTGTTTTTT.

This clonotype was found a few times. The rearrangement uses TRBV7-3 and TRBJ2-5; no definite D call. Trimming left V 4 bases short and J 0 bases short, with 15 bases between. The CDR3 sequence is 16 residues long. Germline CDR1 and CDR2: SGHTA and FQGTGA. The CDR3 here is CASSSYLTLYQETQYF. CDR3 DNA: TGTGCCAGCAGCTCCTATTTAACACTGTACCAAGAGACCCAGTACTTC.

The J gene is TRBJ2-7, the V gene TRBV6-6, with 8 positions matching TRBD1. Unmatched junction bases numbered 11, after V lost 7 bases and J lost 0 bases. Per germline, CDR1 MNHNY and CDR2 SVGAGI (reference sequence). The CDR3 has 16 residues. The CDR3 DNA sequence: TGTGCCAGCACCAACGGGTGGGGACAGGACTCCTACGAGCAGTACGTC. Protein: CASTNGWGQDSYEQYV.

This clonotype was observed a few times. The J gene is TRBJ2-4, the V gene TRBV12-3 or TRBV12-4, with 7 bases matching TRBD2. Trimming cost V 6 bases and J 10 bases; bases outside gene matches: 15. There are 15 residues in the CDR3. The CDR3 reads CASRFREGTHYIQYF. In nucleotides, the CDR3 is TGTGCCAGCAGATTCAGGGAGGGGACCCACTATATTCAGTACTTC.

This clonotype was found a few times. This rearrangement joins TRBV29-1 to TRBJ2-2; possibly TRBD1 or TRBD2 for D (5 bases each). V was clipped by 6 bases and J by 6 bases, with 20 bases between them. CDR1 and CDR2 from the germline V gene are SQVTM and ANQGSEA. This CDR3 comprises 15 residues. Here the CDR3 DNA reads TGCAGCGTCGAGGGGAACGAAGGTCCCCCCGGGGAGCTGTTTTTT. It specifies CSVEGNEGPPGELFF.

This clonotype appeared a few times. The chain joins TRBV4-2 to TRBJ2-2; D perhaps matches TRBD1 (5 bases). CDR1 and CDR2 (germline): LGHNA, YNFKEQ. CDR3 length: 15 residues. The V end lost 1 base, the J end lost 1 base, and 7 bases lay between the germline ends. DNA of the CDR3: TGTGCCAGCAGCCAAGGGCAGGGGAACACCGGGGAGCTGTTTTTT. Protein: CASSQGQGNTGELFF.

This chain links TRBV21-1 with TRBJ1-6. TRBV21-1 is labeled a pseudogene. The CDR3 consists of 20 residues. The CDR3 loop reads CASSKAGGQPTSSYNSPLHF. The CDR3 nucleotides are TGTGCCAGCAGCAAAGCGGGAGGGCAGCCCACGAGCTCCTATAATTCACCCCTCCACTTT.

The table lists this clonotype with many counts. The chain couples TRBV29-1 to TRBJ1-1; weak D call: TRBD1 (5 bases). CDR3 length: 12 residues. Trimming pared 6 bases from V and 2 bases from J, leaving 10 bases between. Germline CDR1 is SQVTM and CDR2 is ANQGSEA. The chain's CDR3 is CSVGRGNTEAFF. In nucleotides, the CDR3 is TGCAGCGTGGGGCGGGGAAACACTGAAGCTTTCTTT. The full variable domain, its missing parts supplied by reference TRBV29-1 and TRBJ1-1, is SAVISQKPSRDICQRGTSLTIQCQVDSQVTMMFWYRQQPGQSLTLIATANQGSEATYESGFVIDKFPISRPNLTFSTLTVSNMSPEDSSIYLCSVGRGNTEAFFGQGTRLTVV.